The 3 T cell receptor beta chains given below trace back to one sample, sequenced in a study of CD8 T cells in ankylosing spondylitis. TCRdb processed the 5' RACE reads anew with MiXCR; each CDR3 protein has one entry. The sample holds about 88,000 distinct CDR3 sequences, approximately 30% seen once. Sequencing input: blood, either unsorted or a sorted T cell fraction (not recorded which). Every receptor here comes from a male donor with ankylosing spondylitis or in good health (not recorded which).

The chain combines TRBV6-4 with TRBJ2-3; a weak D match, TRBD2 (5 bases). Germline CDR1 is MRHNA and CDR2 is SNTAGT. V lost 4 bases to trimming and J lost 1 base, with 12 bases between them. The CDR3 covers 15 residues. The CDR3 sequence is CASSVLAGGTDTQYF. For the CDR3, the DNA is TGTGCCAGCAGTGTGTTGGCGGGCGGCACAGATACGCAGTATTTT.

The chain couples TRBV4-2 to TRBJ2-2, with TRBD2 matching 13 bases. The CDR3 is made up of 17 amino acids. Germline V lookup: CDR1 LGHNA, CDR2 YNFKEQ. Trimming took 0 bases from V and 9 from J; bases not matched to a gene: 7. CDR3 nucleotides: TGTGCCAGCAGCCAAGAATTAAGGACTAGCGGGGGCTGGGAGCTGTTTTTT. Residues: CASSQELRTSGGWELFF.

This clonotype was observed a handful of times. The genes are TRBV20-1 and TRBJ2-2, with no clear D. Deletions cut 3 bases from V and 6 bases from J, with 8 bases between. This CDR3 has 12 amino acids. Germline V gene lookup returns CDR1 DFQATT and CDR2 SNEGSKA (reference sequence). CDR3 in amino acids: CSARSAAGELFF. CDR3 DNA sequence: TGCAGTGCTAGGTCCGCAGCCGGGGAGCTGTTTTTT.